This entry describes one TCR beta chain. This sample was included in a study of blood T cell repertoires in COVID-19. Overall study context: From the United States, Italy and Spain came samples of acute and convalescent COVID-19. Sources were T cells, B-cell-depleted T cells, or PBMCs; the material itself was cDNA or gDNA.

Patients of the Seattle cohort, enrolled during active infection, were followed longitudinally. Methods used by the authors: Counts of nucleated cells, estimated from reference gene primer amplification, were obtained. The assay was immunoSEQ multiplex PCR, and TCRdb's table has in-frame clones only and misses some. V and J calls and clone size are given by that table; D and trimming were obtained from the DNA. The sample has about 60,000 clones, over 60% seen once. The V gene lost 8 bases and the J gene lost 7 bases, with 21 bases spanning the gap. Germline CDR1 reads MDHEN; CDR2 reads SYDVKM. This CDR3 has 14 amino acids.

The origin of this receptor is a man between 25 and 39 years old with COVID-19, enrolled during active disease. The chain carries TRBV28 and TRBJ2-7; TRBD1 is a possible D gene (6 bases). The sample was peripheral blood. The DNA of the CDR3 is TGTGCCAGCCTTCGATTAGGGACATCTTCTGAGCAGTACTTC. Its protein is CASLRLGTSSEQYF.